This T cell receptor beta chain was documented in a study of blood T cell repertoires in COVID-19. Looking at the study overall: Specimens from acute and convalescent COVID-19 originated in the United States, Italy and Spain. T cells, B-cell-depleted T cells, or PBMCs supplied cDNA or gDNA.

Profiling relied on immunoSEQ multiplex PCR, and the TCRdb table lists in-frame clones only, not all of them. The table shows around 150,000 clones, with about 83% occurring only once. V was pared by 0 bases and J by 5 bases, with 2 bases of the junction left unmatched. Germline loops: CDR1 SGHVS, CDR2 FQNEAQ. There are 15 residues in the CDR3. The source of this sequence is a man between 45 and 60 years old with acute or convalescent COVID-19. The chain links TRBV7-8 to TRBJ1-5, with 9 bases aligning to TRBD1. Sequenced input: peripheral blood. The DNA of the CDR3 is TGTGCCAGCAGCTTAGCGACAGGGGGGGATCAGCCCCAGCATTTT. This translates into CASSLATGGDQPQHF.